This TCR beta chain was obtained from a study of blood T cell repertoires in COVID-19. This clone was picked up one time. Only in-frame clones appear in the TCRdb table, and some are missing; sequencing was by immunoSEQ multiplex PCR. The profile shows approximately 130,000 clones, about four fifths of them singletons. The CDR3 spans 13 residues. From germline, CDR1 is SGHVS and CDR2 FNYEAQ. With 2 bases removed from V and 5 bases from J, the gap between germline ends came to 9 bases. The rearrangement uses TRBV7-6 and TRBJ2-5; D not certain. This TCR came from a human donor in a cohort sampled during active COVID-19. The sequencing sample was made of peripheral blood. The CDR3 nucleotides are TGTGCCAGCAGCTTACGGGTTCGGGAGACCCAGTACTTC. This encodes CASSLRVRETQYF.